Following are 27 T cell receptor beta chains from one sample sequenced in a study of blood T cells in healthy people across ages (dated by TCRdb to the mid-2010s). Libraries were built with 5' RACE. Sequencing took place on an Illumina HiSeq 2500. A second roughly 6 to 11 cycle PCR used a sample-barcoded 5' primer and a J-beta primer mix. Using fastp at Q25 and MiXCR, TCRdb reprocessed the public reads and kept productive beta chains. Every distinct CDR3 protein forms one entry, paired with its most common genes and DNA. Across this sample there are approximately 810,000 distinct CDR3 sequences, with under 35% seen only once. 15% to 20% of the sample rests with the top ten. Sequenced input: blood. These TCRs come from a woman of 80 years or more in good health.

Many counts were recorded for this clonotype. This chain connects TRBV6-5 to TRBJ2-1; tentative D call: TRBD1 (6 bases). This CDR3 comprises 15 residues. CDR1 and CDR2 (germline): MNHEY, SVGAGI. V lost 6 bases to trimming and J lost 4 bases, with 16 bases between them. The CDR3 nucleotides are TGTGCCAGCAGGACCGGACAGAGTCCGTACAATGAGCAGTTCTTC. Its protein product is CASRTGQSPYNEQFF.

This clonotype occurred many times. The J gene is TRBJ1-1, the V gene TRBV27, with D unresolved. The V end lost 3 bases, the J end lost 3 bases, and 8 bases lay between the germline ends. This CDR3 spans 13 amino acids. Germline V gives CDR1 MNHEY, CDR2 SMNVEV (reference sequence). In nucleotides, the CDR3 is TGTGCCAGCAGTTTTCAGAAGTACACTGAAGCTTTCTTT. This encodes CASSFQKYTEAFF.

This clonotype was counted at least ten times. CDR3 sequence reads: CASSRTLLYEQYF. DNA of the CDR3: TGTGCCAGCAGTCGGACTCTACTCTACGAGCAGTACTTC. This chain links TRBV2 with TRBJ2-7, with D maybe TRBD2 (5 bases). The length of the CDR3 is 13 residues. Germline V gives CDR1 SNHLY, CDR2 FYNNEI. V shed 5 bases and J shed 3 bases, with 11 bases lying between them. The full variable domain, in which reference TRBV2 and TRBJ2-7 provide the parts outside the CDR3, is EPEVTQTPSHQVTQMGQEVILRCVPISNHLYFYWYRQILGQKVEFLVSFYNNEISEKSEIFDDQFSVERPDGSNFTLKIRSTKLEDSAMYFCASSRTLLYEQYFGPGTRLTVT.

The genes are TRBV20-1 and TRBJ1-5; D unresolved. From germline, CDR1 is DFQATT and CDR2 SNEGSKA (reference sequence). V was clipped by 0 bases and J by 6 bases, with 12 bases between them. The CDR3 is 14 amino acids. The CDR3 DNA is TGCAGTGCTAGAGACCGGGAAGGCCTTCAGCCCCAGCATTTT. Encoded protein: CSARDREGLQPQHF.

This clonotype was seen ten or more times. The chain is built from TRBV12-3 or TRBV12-4 and TRBJ2-5; 12 bases are a match to TRBD1. V shed 7 bases, J shed 5 bases, and the junction held 11 bases outside the gene matches. The CDR3 has 16 amino acids. CDR3 sequence: CASTLTSGTGGETQYF. The CDR3, as DNA: TGTGCCAGCACCCTCACTTCCGGGACAGGGGGCGAGACCCAGTACTTC.

In this sample, this clonotype turned up many times. The chain links TRBV15 to TRBJ2-3; 9 nucleotides match TRBD1. Losses at the gene ends were 3 bases for V and 4 bases for J; bases not matched to a gene: 5. The CDR3 covers 15 residues. In germline, CDR1 is LNHNV, CDR2 YYDKDF (reference sequence). Here the CDR3 reads CATSRPDRGADTQYF. CDR3 DNA sequence: TGTGCCACCAGCAGGCCGGACAGGGGAGCAGATACGCAGTATTTT.

This clonotype was observed many times. The rearrangement links TRBV6-2 or TRBV6-3 to TRBJ1-6; TRBD1 is a possible D gene (6 bases). The CDR3 is made up of 14 amino acids. V dropped 7 bases and J dropped 3 bases, with 10 bases sitting between them. In germline, CDR1 is MNHEY, CDR2 SVGEGT. The CDR3 DNA follows: TGTGCCAGCATAGGACAGAACTATAATTCACCCCTCCACTTT. It encodes CASIGQNYNSPLHF.

In its sample, this clonotype was seen a few times. A much larger clone differs from this one at a single base, so this may be a read error. The chain combines TRBV11-2 with TRBJ2-3; 9 bases match TRBD2. The CDR3 has 17 residues. Germline CDR1 reads SGHAT; CDR2 reads FQNNGV. This CDR3 reads CANSFRIVAGGTDTQYF. The CDR3 DNA follows: TGTGCCAACAGCTTCCGAATTGTAGCGGGGGGCACAGATACGCAGTATTTT. The full variable domain, rest sourced from reference TRBV11-2 and TRBJ2-3, is EAGVAQSPRYKIIEKRQSVAFWCNPISGHATLYWYQQILGQGPKLLIQFQNNGVVDDSQLPKDRFSAERLKGVDSTLKIQPAKLEDSAVYLCANSFRIVAGGTDTQYFGPGTRLTVL.

In DNA, the CDR3 is TGTGCCAGCAGCTTGACAGGGTCGGTTGAAAAACTGTTTTTT. Translation: CASSLTGSVEKLFF. The V gene is TRBV7-9, the J gene TRBJ1-4, with 7 bases aligning to TRBD1. J gave up 7 bases and V 3 bases, and 5 bases lay outside the gene matches. The V gene's germline CDR1 is SEHNR and CDR2 FQNEAQ (reference sequence). This CDR3 region has 14 residues.

This chain connects TRBV19 to TRBJ1-6, with D unresolved. Trimming cost V 0 bases and J 11 bases, with 11 bases left between them. The V gene's germline CDR1 is LNHDA and CDR2 SQIVND (reference sequence). The CDR3 spans 14 residues. The CDR3 loop is CASSIDTGWTPLHF. The CDR3 DNA reads as TGTGCCAGTAGTATAGATACGGGGTGGACACCCCTCCACTTT.

This clonotype was found a few times. This chain connects TRBV20-1 to TRBJ2-5, with TRBD1 identical over 7 bases. The J call may be mistaken, given a closer DNA end match to TRBJ2-7. Germline CDR1 and CDR2: DFQATT and SNEGSKA (reference sequence). The CDR3 sequence is 14 residues long. This chain's CDR3 is CSARGQGSRNEQYF. The CDR3, as DNA: TGCAGTGCTAGAGGACAGGGATCGAGGAACGAGCAGTACTTC.

V gene TRBV11-3 combines with J gene TRBJ2-7; 9 positions match TRBD2. This CDR3 has 16 amino acids. CDR1 is SGHNT, CDR2 YENEEA, per germline. Losses at the gene ends were 1 base for V and 10 bases for J; bases not matched to a gene: 14. The CDR3 protein is CASSLGLAGEGYVQYF. CDR3 nucleotides: TGTGCCAGCAGCTTAGGCTTAGCGGGGGAGGGATACGTTCAGTACTTC.

The rearrangement links TRBV27 to TRBJ1-2; 7 nucleotides line up with TRBD1. This CDR3 has 13 amino acids. CDR1 and CDR2 (germline): MNHEY, SMNVEV (reference sequence). The V gene end was trimmed by 3 bases and the J gene end by 3 bases; junction bases not matched to a gene: 1. CDR3 residues: CASSFGTDYGYTF. CDR3 bases: TGTGCCAGCAGTTTTGGGACAGACTATGGCTACACCTTC.

This clonotype has just a few counts. This sequence joins TRBV7-8 and TRBJ2-1; D tentatively fits TRBD1 or TRBD2 (5 bases each). The end of the DNA fits TRBJ2-7 better, so the J call may be wrong. CDR3 size: 16 residues. CDR1 is SGHVS, CDR2 FQNEAQ, per germline. The CDR3 region has the DNA TGTGCCAGCACCCCCGGGGCTAGCCTCTACTACAATGAGCAGTACTTC. This translates into CASTPGASLYYNEQYF.

In the case of this clonotype: One base away lies a much larger clone, so this may be a sequencing read error. This chain joins TRBV7-9 and TRBJ2-3; D gene unclear. The CDR3 has 17 amino acids. Germline V gene data show CDR1 as SEHNR and CDR2 as FQNEAQ (reference sequence). V lost 5 bases to trimming and J lost 0 bases, with 18 bases between them. CDR3 nucleotides: TGTGCCAGCAGCCCGATCTTGGAGTATCGGAGCACAGATACGCAGTATTTT. Protein: CASSPILEYRSTDTQYF.

In the case of this clonotype: Sequence at one end of the junction differs from germline and may be a read error. The V and J genes are TRBV7-2 and TRBJ2-5; 9 bases line up with TRBD2. The CDR3 is 16 residues long. Germline assignment: CDR1 SGHTA and CDR2 FQGNSA. For the CDR3, the DNA is TGTGCCAGCAGTTTAGGGTCTAGCGGGGCTCAAGAGACCCAGTACTTC. This translates into CASSLGSSGAQETQYF.

As regards this clonotype: One end of the junction fails to match germline, which may point to a read error. The CDR3 loop is CASRKGAGDYGCTF. In nucleotides, the CDR3 is TGTGCCAGCAGAAAAGGGGCCGGTGACTATGGCTGCACCTTC. The V call is TRBV6-1, the J call TRBJ1-2, with TRBD1 as a possible D gene (5 bases). Germline CDR1 reads MNHNS; CDR2 reads SASEGT. CDR3 length equals 14 residues.

The rearrangement links TRBV19 to TRBJ2-1; a weak D match, TRBD2 (5 bases). V lost 3 bases and J 0 bases, leaving 15 bases between the germline ends. This CDR3 spans 17 amino acids. CDR1 is LNHDA, CDR2 SQIVND, per germline (reference sequence). The CDR3 is CASSIFSGLSSYNEQFF. The CDR3 DNA reads TGTGCCAGTAGTATTTTCTCGGGGTTAAGCTCCTACAATGAGCAGTTCTTC.

Regarding this clonotype: A much larger clone lies a single base off, so this may be a read error. The V and J genes are TRBV12-3 or TRBV12-4 and TRBJ2-7; D may be TRBD1 (7 bases). The CDR3 runs to 17 residues. V dropped 3 bases and J dropped 7 bases, with 25 bases sitting between them. The CDR3: CASSFGGRDSPYNEQYF. The CDR3 DNA reads as TGTGCCAGCAGTTTCGGGGGCCGGGACAGCCCTTACAATGAGCAGTACTTC.

The chain is built from TRBV28 and TRBJ1-4, with 9 bases lining up with TRBD1. The CDR3 spans 16 residues. V was pared by 1 base and J by 2 bases, with 2 bases of the junction left unmatched. Looked up from germline, CDR1 is MDHEN and CDR2 is SYDVKM. CDR3 nucleotides: TGTGCCAGCAGTTTATACGGGACAGGGACTAATGAAAAACTGTTTTTT. Translation gives CASSLYGTGTNEKLFF.

The chain recombines TRBV6-5 with TRBJ1-2; the D is unclear. With 0 bases removed from V and 2 bases from J, the gap between germline ends came to 10 bases. This CDR3 is built from 15 residues. The germline V gene encodes CDR1 MNHEY and CDR2 SVGAGI. CDR3 protein: CASSYSITGNYGYTF. CDR3 bases: TGTGCCAGCAGTTACTCGATTACTGGGAACTATGGCTACACCTTC.

This clonotype was picked up many times. The chain recombines TRBV24-1 with TRBJ2-1; no clear D. From germline, CDR1 is KGHDR and CDR2 SFDVKD. Trimming cost V 2 bases and J 4 bases, with 11 bases left between them. This CDR3 contains 15 residues. The CDR3: CATSDSGSPYNEQFF. The CDR3 coding sequence is TGTGCCACCAGTGATTCGGGTAGCCCATACAATGAGCAGTTCTTC.

This clonotype was found many times. This chain joins TRBV9 and TRBJ2-1; D unclear. Germline V gives CDR1 SGDLS, CDR2 YYNGEE. The CDR3 sequence is 14 residues long. The V and J ends lost 0 bases and 3 bases respectively, with 7 bases between them. The DNA for the CDR3 is TGTGCCAGCAGCGTAGCCGCCAGCTACAATGAGCAGTTCTTC. Protein product: CASSVAASYNEQFF.

This clonotype was seen more than once but under ten times. At one end, the junction sequence differs from germline, possibly due to a read error. This chain joins TRBV4-3 and TRBJ1-2; tentative D call: TRBD1 (5 bases). The V gene's germline CDR1 is LGHNA and CDR2 YSLEER. The CDR3 loop spans 16 amino acids. Written as DNA, the CDR3 is TGCGCCGGCAGCCAAGTATGGCAGGGCTTCGACTATGGCTACACCTTC. It specifies CAGSQVWQGFDYGYTF.

A few counts support this clonotype. This may be a read error, as it is one base from a much larger clone. The CDR3 region is CASSSQGAGYNEQYF. In DNA, the CDR3 is TGTGCCAGCAGCTCTCAGGGCGCGGGCTACAATGAGCAGTACTTC. This rearrangement joins TRBV11-2 to TRBJ2-1; the D gene could be TRBD1 or TRBD2 (5 bases each). The DNA matches TRBJ2-7 better at its end, which makes the J call doubtful. The CDR3 sequence is 15 residues long. Germline CDR1 is SGHAT and CDR2 is FQNNGV.

At least ten counts were recorded for this clonotype. This rearrangement joins TRBV25-1 to TRBJ1-2, with a possible D match to TRBD1 (5 bases). The CDR3 is made up of 15 amino acids. Trimming removed 0 bases at V and 8 bases at J, with 16 bases between. In germline, CDR1 is MGHDK, CDR2 SYGVNS. As DNA, the CDR3 is TGTGCCAGCAGTGAATATATTCCTACAGGCCTGGGCTACACCTTC. Translated: CASSEYIPTGLGYTF.

This clonotype was seen at least ten times. The genes are TRBV4-3 and TRBJ2-7, with TRBD1 matching over 8 bases. V was pared by 0 bases and J by 1 base, with 5 bases of the junction left unmatched. The CDR3 extends over 16 amino acids. The germline V gene has CDR1 LGHNA and CDR2 YSLEER. CDR3 sequence: CASSQDWGTGSYEQYF. Written as DNA, the CDR3 is TGCGCCAGCAGCCAAGACTGGGGGACAGGTTCCTACGAGCAGTACTTC.